The source of this TCR beta chain is a study of Ad26.COV2.S vaccination and SARS-CoV-2 variants. Findings and limits, study-wide: Spike-specific TCR breadth was greater in vaccine than placebo recipients. Substantial post-vaccination breadth of spike-specific CD8+ and CD4+ T cell responses was reported. For non-spike TCRs, breadth in vaccine recipients resembled that in placebo recipients.

With regard to this clone: Its target is unknown.

V was cut by 4 bases and J by 5 bases, with 6 bases left in between. The CDR3 consists of 12 residues. Germline-derived CDR1 and CDR2 are MDHEN and SYDVKM. The protocol was immunoSEQ multiplex PCR, while the TCRdb copy is restricted to in-frame clones and leaves out a portion. The data show more than 150,000 clones, 87% seen once. This clonotype originated in a human donor who had recovered from COVID-19. The input for sequencing was peripheral blood, taken after recovery from COVID-19. The chain couples TRBV28 to TRBJ1-5; a possible D gene is TRBD1 (6 bases). CDR3 sequence reads: CASSSGDQPQHF. The CDR3 DNA sequence: TGTGCCAGCAGTTCAGGGGATCAGCCCCAGCATTTT.